This TCR beta chain derives from a study of blood T cell repertoires in COVID-19. On the study more broadly: The United States, Italy and Spain were the sources of the acute and convalescent COVID-19 samples. The analysed material was cDNA or gDNA that came from T cells, B-cell-depleted T cells, or PBMCs.

The ends were cut back, 1 base at V and 7 bases at J, with 13 bases in the middle. The CDR3 is made up of 14 amino acids. Germline V lookup: CDR1 MNHNY, CDR2 SVGAGI (reference sequence). Per the original data handling: Estimation of nucleated cell counts was performed using reference gene primer amplification. The protocol was immunoSEQ multiplex PCR, while the TCRdb copy is restricted to in-frame clones and leaves out a portion. V, J and clone size were drawn from that table, and D and trimming were deduced from the DNA. There are around 120,000 clones in the sample; roughly 69% occur only once, and around 6.3% lies in the top ten.

The sample was peripheral blood. This TCR came from a man older than 75 with acute or convalescent COVID-19. The chain uses TRBV6-6 and TRBJ2-5, with D perhaps TRBD2 (5 bases). The CDR3 reads CASSYYGDRGTQYF. In DNA, the CDR3 is TGTGCCAGCAGTTACTACGGAGACCGGGGGACCCAGTACTTC.